The rows below give T cell receptor beta chains drawn from one sample of a study of T-cell reconstitution after alpha-beta-depleted transplantation in children. MiXCR, run by TCRdb on the PCR reads, gives a single entry per CDR3 protein. Found here are 200,000 to 250,000 distinct CDR3 sequences, about 9.5% of them singletons; the top ten hold around 6%. This specimen consisted of PBMCs from the stem cell graft donor, obtained from the stem cell graft. The receptors shown here come from a human donor who donated a stem cell graft to a child with acute lymphoblastic leukemia. The CDR3 runs from the conserved cysteine through the conserved F or W. D genes are given only for firm matches. The size entry is marked missing in some rows and otherwise reads once, few, many or a size class.

V gene: TRBV7-8
D gene: TRBD1
J gene: TRBJ2-7
clone size: few
CDR3 DNA: TGTGCCAGCAGCATCACGAGGACAGGGGACTACGAGCAGTACTTC
CDR3 protein: CASSITRTGDYEQYF

V gene: TRBV7-2
D gene: .
J gene: TRBJ2-7
clone size: .
CDR3 DNA: TGTGCCAGCAGCTCACAAATAAGTAGCAGTCTGGGGGCCGAGCAGTACTTC
CDR3 protein: CASSSQISSSLGAEQYF

V gene: TRBV12-3/TRBV12-4
D gene: .
J gene: TRBJ1-1
clone size: many
CDR3 DNA: TGTGCCAGCAGTTTTTTTGGGATGAGGGAAGCTTTCTTT
CDR3 protein: CASSFFGMREAFF

V gene: TRBV25-1
D gene: .
J gene: TRBJ1-1
clone size: many
CDR3 DNA: TGTGCCAGCAGTGAAAACACTGAAGCTTTCTTT
CDR3 protein: CASSENTEAFF

V gene: TRBV11-2
D gene: .
J gene: TRBJ2-7
clone size: few
CDR3 DNA: TGTGCCAGCAGCTTGGCGACACCCACTAACGAGCAGTACTTC
CDR3 protein: CASSLATPTNEQYF

V gene: TRBV4-2
D gene: TRBD1
J gene: TRBJ2-2
clone size: .
CDR3 DNA: TGTGCCAGCAGCCCCGGGACAGGAGGGTTAAACACCGGGGAGCTGTTTTTT
CDR3 protein: CASSPGTGGLNTGELFF

V gene: TRBV7-2
D gene: .
J gene: TRBJ2-1
clone size: many
CDR3 DNA: TGTGCCAGCAGCTTAGCGGGGGGCCGAACCTACAATGAGCAGTTCTTC
CDR3 protein: CASSLAGGRTYNEQFF

V gene: TRBV6-6
D gene: TRBD2
J gene: TRBJ2-5
clone size: .
CDR3 DNA: TGTGCCAGCAAAAAGGGACTAGCGGAGACCCAGTACTTC
CDR3 protein: CASKKGLAETQYF

V gene: TRBV7-2
D gene: TRBD2
J gene: TRBJ2-5
clone size: .
CDR3 DNA: TGTGCCAGCAGCCTCTGGACTAGTGCGGAGACCCAGTACTTC
CDR3 protein: CASSLWTSAETQYF

V gene: TRBV20-1
D gene: .
J gene: TRBJ2-5
clone size: many
CDR3 DNA: TGCAGTGCCTCCCGGCCCGCTAAATCAAGAGAGACCCAGTACTTC
CDR3 protein: CSASRPAKSRETQYF

V gene: TRBV20-1
D gene: .
J gene: TRBJ1-5
clone size: few
CDR3 DNA: TGCAGTGCTAGAGGAGAGCAGGGTTTTGTCAATCAGCCCCAGCATTTT
CDR3 protein: CSARGEQGFVNQPQHF

V gene: TRBV5-1
D gene: .
J gene: TRBJ1-1
clone size: few
CDR3 DNA: TGCGCCAGACCGACGGATTACCCAACCGGGACGAGGAACACTGAAGCTTTCTTT
CDR3 protein: CARPTDYPTGTRNTEAFF

V gene: TRBV12-3/TRBV12-4
D gene: .
J gene: TRBJ2-7
clone size: many
CDR3 DNA: TGTGCCAGCAGTTTAGGAGGCGACGAGCAGTACTTC
CDR3 protein: CASSLGGDEQYF

V gene: TRBV6-1
D gene: TRBD2
J gene: TRBJ2-1
clone size: .
CDR3 DNA: TGTGCCAGCAGTCTAGCGGGGGAAATCTCCTACAATGAGCAGTTCTTC
CDR3 protein: CASSLAGEISYNEQFF

V gene: TRBV5-1
D gene: .
J gene: TRBJ1-1
clone size: many
CDR3 DNA: TGCGCCAGCAGCGTATTTGGAGGTCTTGAAGCTTTCTTT
CDR3 protein: CASSVFGGLEAFF

V gene: TRBV20-1
D gene: TRBD2
J gene: TRBJ2-5
clone size: .
CDR3 DNA: TGCAGTGGAAAGAAACCTAGCGGGGGACTCCAAGAGACCCAGTACTTC
CDR3 protein: CSGKKPSGGLQETQYF

V gene: TRBV19
D gene: .
J gene: TRBJ2-7
clone size: .
CDR3 DNA: TGTGCCAGTAGTATAAGGTCTCAGGTCTCCTACGAGCAGTACTTC
CDR3 protein: CASSIRSQVSYEQYF

V gene: TRBV3-1
D gene: TRBD1
J gene: TRBJ1-1
clone size: many
CDR3 DNA: TGTGCCAGCAGCCAAGAGGGACAGAGAGGTAAAGCTTTCTTT
CDR3 protein: CASSQEGQRGKAFF

V gene: TRBV6-2/TRBV6-3
D gene: .
J gene: TRBJ2-5
clone size: .
CDR3 DNA: TGTGCCAGCAGTTACACCTCCCCTAGGTTCGACAGGGAGACCCAGTACTTC
CDR3 protein: CASSYTSPRFDRETQYF

V gene: TRBV20-1
D gene: .
J gene: TRBJ2-1
clone size: many
CDR3 DNA: TGCAGTGCTAGAGGTTGGGCAGGGCCCAACTACAATGAGCAGTTCTTC
CDR3 protein: CSARGWAGPNYNEQFF

V gene: TRBV20-1
D gene: .
J gene: TRBJ1-1
clone size: many
CDR3 DNA: TGCAGTGCTAGAGTCAAGGGCCGGAACACTGAAGCTTTCTTT
CDR3 protein: CSARVKGRNTEAFF

V gene: TRBV19
D gene: TRBD2
J gene: TRBJ2-7
clone size: .
CDR3 DNA: TGTGCCAGTAGTATAGCCCTAGCGGGGGGGCGCGGCGAGCAGTACTTC
CDR3 protein: CASSIALAGGRGEQYF

V gene: TRBV10-2
D gene: TRBD2
J gene: TRBJ2-3
clone size: few
CDR3 DNA: TGCGCCAGCCGAGATAGCGGGGGGGCAGATACGCAGTATTTT
CDR3 protein: CASRDSGGADTQYF

V gene: TRBV20-1
D gene: .
J gene: TRBJ1-5
clone size: .
CDR3 DNA: TGCAGTGCTAGAGATCCGATGCTCCTAATTGAGCATCAGCCCCAGCATTTT
CDR3 protein: CSARDPMLLIEHQPQHF

V gene: TRBV12-3/TRBV12-4
D gene: .
J gene: TRBJ2-2
clone size: few
CDR3 DNA: TGTGCCAGCAGAGGCCAATCGGGGACGAACACCGGGGAGCTGTTTTTT
CDR3 protein: CASRGQSGTNTGELFF

V gene: TRBV6-5
D gene: TRBD1
J gene: TRBJ1-1
clone size: few
CDR3 DNA: TGTGCCAGCAGTTCCCGGGACAGCACCACTTTACCGAACACTGAAGCTTTCTTT
CDR3 protein: CASSSRDSTTLPNTEAFF

V gene: TRBV10-1
D gene: .
J gene: TRBJ2-3
clone size: .
CDR3 DNA: TGCGCCAGCAGTGACGCGGGGCGAAGCACAGATACGCAGTATTTT
CDR3 protein: CASSDAGRSTDTQYF

V gene: TRBV20-1
D gene: .
J gene: TRBJ1-6
clone size: few
CDR3 DNA: TGCAGTGCTAGAGAAAGGACAGTTAACGTTAATTCACCCCTCCACTTT
CDR3 protein: CSARERTVNVNSPLHF

V gene: TRBV7-2
D gene: .
J gene: TRBJ2-7
clone size: many
CDR3 DNA: TGTGCCAGCAGGAAAGGACAGAAATCCTCCTACGAGCAGTACTTC
CDR3 protein: CASRKGQKSSYEQYF

V gene: TRBV7-9
D gene: .
J gene: TRBJ2-7
clone size: .
CDR3 DNA: TGTGCCAGCAGCCTCATTCGTAAAGGGGACACGTACGAGCAGTACTTC
CDR3 protein: CASSLIRKGDTYEQYF

V gene: TRBV6-1
D gene: TRBD2
J gene: TRBJ2-2
clone size: few
CDR3 DNA: TGTGCCAGCCGAGAACCGGGACTAGCGGGGTCCGGGGAGCTGTTTTTT
CDR3 protein: CASREPGLAGSGELFF

V gene: TRBV18
D gene: .
J gene: TRBJ1-5
clone size: .
CDR3 DNA: TGTGCCAGCTCGCTTGGACGGAACAATCAGCCCCAGCATTTT
CDR3 protein: CASSLGRNNQPQHF

V gene: TRBV27
D gene: .
J gene: TRBJ2-7
clone size: few
CDR3 DNA: TGTGCCAGCAGTACCCGGGCGCCTTACGAGCAGTACTTC
CDR3 protein: CASSTRAPYEQYF

V gene: TRBV6-5
D gene: .
J gene: TRBJ2-3
clone size: many
CDR3 DNA: TGTGCCAGCAGTCGATCTCGAGTGCAGTATTTT
CDR3 protein: CASSRSRVQYF

V gene: TRBV25-1
D gene: .
J gene: TRBJ1-2
clone size: many
CDR3 DNA: TGTGCCAGCAGTGACGAAATCCAGGTCGGTTTTGGCTACACCTTC
CDR3 protein: CASSDEIQVGFGYTF

V gene: TRBV7-9
D gene: .
J gene: TRBJ2-1
clone size: many
CDR3 DNA: TGTGCCACTACCCCGGGATTCTCCTACAATGAGCAGTTCTTC
CDR3 protein: CATTPGFSYNEQFF

V gene: TRBV12-3/TRBV12-4
D gene: .
J gene: TRBJ1-5
clone size: .
CDR3 DNA: TGTGCCAGCAGTTTTTCTTGGGGACGGGATGGCAATCAGCCCCAGCATTTT
CDR3 protein: CASSFSWGRDGNQPQHF

V gene: TRBV7-2
D gene: .
J gene: TRBJ1-1
clone size: few
CDR3 DNA: TGTGCCAGCAGCCAGACCTTTACCACTGAAGCTTTCTTT
CDR3 protein: CASSQTFTTEAFF

V gene: TRBV6-1
D gene: TRBD1
J gene: TRBJ2-7
clone size: few
CDR3 DNA: TGTGCCAGCGAATTCACAGGGGGTCCTTACGAGCAGTACTTC
CDR3 protein: CASEFTGGPYEQYF

V gene: TRBV27
D gene: TRBD2
J gene: TRBJ2-4
clone size: few
CDR3 DNA: TGTGCCAGCAGTTCCCAGACTAGCGGTGCCAAAAACATTCAGTACTTC
CDR3 protein: CASSSQTSGAKNIQYF

V gene: TRBV3-1
D gene: .
J gene: TRBJ1-6
clone size: few
CDR3 DNA: TGTGCCAGCAGCCAAGAATCTCCCCGCTCCTATAATTCACCCCTCCACTTT
CDR3 protein: CASSQESPRSYNSPLHF

V gene: TRBV12-3/TRBV12-4
D gene: TRBD1
J gene: TRBJ2-3
clone size: .
CDR3 DNA: TGTGCCAGCAGTCCCTACCTCGGGACAGGGAGCACAGATACGCAGTATTTT
CDR3 protein: CASSPYLGTGSTDTQYF

V gene: TRBV20-1
D gene: .
J gene: TRBJ2-3
clone size: few
CDR3 DNA: TGCAGTGCTCCCAACAGGGCCCGAAGCACAGATACGCAGTATTTT
CDR3 protein: CSAPNRARSTDTQYF

V gene: TRBV5-1
D gene: .
J gene: TRBJ1-5
clone size: few
CDR3 DNA: TGCGCCAGCAGCTGGGGACCGACAGGCTTGAGCAATCAGCCCCAGCATTTT
CDR3 protein: CASSWGPTGLSNQPQHF

V gene: TRBV11-2
D gene: .
J gene: TRBJ1-1
clone size: many
CDR3 DNA: TGTGCCAGCAGCTTATCGGTGAACACTGAAGCTTTCTTT
CDR3 protein: CASSLSVNTEAFF

V gene: TRBV12-3/TRBV12-4
D gene: .
J gene: TRBJ1-5
clone size: .
CDR3 DNA: TGTGCCAGCAGACCCAGGGGCGGCAATCAGCCCCAGCATTTT
CDR3 protein: CASRPRGGNQPQHF

V gene: TRBV20-1
D gene: .
J gene: TRBJ1-2
clone size: many
CDR3 DNA: TGCAGTGCTAGACCGGGCCTCAACTATGGCTACACCTTC
CDR3 protein: CSARPGLNYGYTF

V gene: TRBV27
D gene: .
J gene: TRBJ1-5
clone size: .
CDR3 DNA: TGTGCCAGGGAGTGTAGCAATCAGCCCCAGCATTTT
CDR3 protein: CARECSNQPQHF

V gene: TRBV6-5
D gene: .
J gene: TRBJ2-2
clone size: .
CDR3 DNA: TGTGCCAGCAGCCCCCAGTCTACCGGGGAGCTGTTTTTT
CDR3 protein: CASSPQSTGELFF

V gene: TRBV27
D gene: .
J gene: TRBJ2-7
clone size: .
CDR3 DNA: TGTGCCAGCGGCCGCCCCTACGAGCAGTACTTC
CDR3 protein: CASGRPYEQYF

V gene: TRBV19
D gene: .
J gene: TRBJ1-2
clone size: few
CDR3 DNA: TGTGCCAGTAGCTCCGTGCGAGGGAGTAACTATGGCTACACCTTC
CDR3 protein: CASSSVRGSNYGYTF

V gene: TRBV11-3
D gene: TRBD1
J gene: TRBJ2-7
clone size: .
CDR3 DNA: TGTGCCAGCAGCCGAGGACAGGGAAAACCCTACGAGCAGTACTTC
CDR3 protein: CASSRGQGKPYEQYF

V gene: TRBV5-1
D gene: .
J gene: TRBJ1-1
clone size: .
CDR3 DNA: TGCGCCAGCAGTCACGACGGGAACACTGAAGCTTTCTTT
CDR3 protein: CASSHDGNTEAFF